Presented here are 8 T cell receptor beta chains from one specimen sequenced in a study of CD8 T cells in ankylosing spondylitis. Study-wide results and caveats: Within ankylosing spondylitis blood, a TCR beta motif made up of fewer than ten highly homologous variants appeared to be characteristic.

No antigen has been identified for these receptors. TCRdb reprocessed the 5' RACE reads via MiXCR and lists one record per CDR3 protein. This table holds 750,000 to 850,000 distinct CDR3 sequences, 10% to 15% found once. Sequencing input: blood, either unsorted or a sorted T cell fraction (not recorded which). These receptors were taken from a male donor with ankylosing spondylitis.

The chain has TRBV28 and TRBJ2-7; TRBD1 is a possible D gene (6 bases). The V gene lost 5 bases and the J gene lost 6 bases, with 8 bases spanning the gap. Per germline, CDR1 MDHEN and CDR2 SYDVKM. The CDR3 runs 11 residues. The CDR3 loop is CASSPGVEQYF. In DNA, the CDR3 is TGTGCCAGCAGTCCAGGGGTCGAGCAGTACTTC.

This chain uses TRBV20-1 with TRBJ1-5; the D is unclear. Looked up from germline, CDR1 is DFQATT and CDR2 is SNEGSKA (reference sequence). V was pared by 5 bases and J by 7 bases, with 18 bases between. This CDR3 comprises 14 residues. CDR3 sequence: CSAPERVDGQPQHF. The CDR3 nucleotides are TGCAGTGCTCCTGAGAGGGTAGATGGACAGCCCCAGCATTTT.

This chain uses TRBV20-1 with TRBJ2-3; TRBD1 is a possible D gene (5 bases). The CDR3 extends over 13 amino acids. Germline V gene sequence: CDR1 DFQATT, CDR2 SNEGSKA (reference sequence). V lost 5 bases and J lost 3, with 12 bases in between. The CDR3 reads CSARKGMTDTQYF. Here the CDR3 DNA reads TGCAGTGCTCGGAAGGGGATGACAGATACGCAGTATTTT.

Notes on this clonotype: A junction end diverges from the germline sequence, so it may reflect a read error. The chain carries TRBV4-3 and TRBJ1-4, with D unresolved. CDR3 length: 14 amino acids. The germline V gene has CDR1 LGHNA and CDR2 YSLEER. The CDR3 region has the DNA TGCGCCAGCACCCAAGATTGGGGTGATGAAAAACTGTTTTTT. It is translated as CASTQDWGDEKLFF.

This clonotype was recorded a few times. CDR3 nucleotides: TGTGCCAGCAGTTCCGACCGGTCATTGAGCAATCAGCCCCAGCATTTT. Its translation is CASSSDRSLSNQPQHF. The chain carries TRBV12-3 or TRBV12-4 and TRBJ1-5; D uncertain. The CDR3 length is 16 residues. The germline V and J ends were trimmed by 4 bases and 1 base, with 14 bases remaining between them.

V gene TRBV20-1 combines with J gene TRBJ1-5, with TRBD1 identical over 7 bases. CDR3 length: 13 residues. V gave up 5 bases and J gave up 4 bases; unmatched junction bases: 5. The germline gives CDR1 DFQATT, CDR2 SNEGSKA (reference sequence). The CDR3 here is CSAFDRANQPQHF. The CDR3 DNA reads TGCAGTGCTTTTGACAGGGCTAATCAGCCCCAGCATTTT.

The chain carries TRBV5-1 and TRBJ2-7, with TRBD1 matching over 8 bases. Per germline, CDR1 SGHRS and CDR2 YFSETQ. This CDR3 comprises 14 residues. Losses at the gene ends were 5 bases for V and 2 bases for J; bases not matched to a gene: 6. CDR3 region: CASRSDRGAYEQYF. As DNA, the CDR3 is TGCGCCAGCAGGTCCGACAGGGGTGCCTACGAGCAGTACTTC.

This clonotype was counted many times. This rearrangement joins TRBV20-1 to TRBJ2-1, with TRBD2 matching 9 bases. The V and J ends lost 0 bases and 4 bases, in that order; junction bases with no gene match: 7. This CDR3 has 16 residues. Germline assignment: CDR1 DFQATT and CDR2 SNEGSKA (reference sequence). This CDR3 reads CSARDPLAGTYNEQFF. The CDR3 DNA reads as TGCAGTGCTAGAGACCCCCTAGCGGGAACTTACAATGAGCAGTTCTTC.